Sequencing of this T cell receptor beta chain was carried out in a study of sequential checkpoint blockade in melanoma. Whole-study context: Randomization was 1:1 between first-line nivolumab→ipilimumab and ipilimumab→nivolumab. After both sequences, patients received maintenance nivolumab.

Germline CDR1 reads LGHNA; CDR2 reads YSLEER. Trimming stripped 0 bases from V and 3 bases from J, with 15 bases between. This CDR3 contains 16 residues. In its sample, this clone ranks as medium-sized (0.01 to 0.1%). Treatment indicated: randomized to nivolumab then ipilimumab (arm A) or the reverse (arm B). Sorted cells were live CD3+CD8+, lacking CD19 and CD56, from PBMCs. Only in-frame clones appear in the TCRdb table, and some are missing; sequencing was by immunoSEQ multiplex PCR. The sample yields roughly 20,000 clones, about 66% seen once. The sequenced sample was CD8+ T cells sorted from blood (inferred from file names), obtained from a patient given nivolumab and ipilimumab in sequence. The receptor was isolated from a human donor with melanoma. The chain uses TRBV4-3 and TRBJ2-7; D possibly corresponds to TRBD2 (7 bases). The chain's CDR3 is CASSQDGGAGYYEQYF. The DNA of the CDR3 is TGCGCCAGCAGCCAAGATGGGGGGGCCGGGTACTACGAGCAGTACTTC.